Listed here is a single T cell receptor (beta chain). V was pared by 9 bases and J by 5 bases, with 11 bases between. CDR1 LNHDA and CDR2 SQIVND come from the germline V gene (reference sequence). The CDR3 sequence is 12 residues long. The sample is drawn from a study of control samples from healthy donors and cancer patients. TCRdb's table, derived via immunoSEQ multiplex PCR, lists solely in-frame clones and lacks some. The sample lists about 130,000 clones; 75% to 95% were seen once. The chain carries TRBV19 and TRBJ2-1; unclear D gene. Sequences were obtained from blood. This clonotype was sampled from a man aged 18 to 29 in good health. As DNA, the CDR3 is TGTGCCAGCCGCGAAGGCAACAATGAGCAGTTCTTC. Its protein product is CASREGNNEQFF.